This TCR beta chain appears in the sequencing data of a study of shared clonotypes between healthy human individuals. Study-level background: Donors had three CD4 naive, three CD4 memory, two CD8 naive and one CD8 memory plate apiece.

Notes on this clone: As yet, its antigen is unknown. Different DNA sequences within this sample yield the same CDR3.

The method was immunoSEQ multiplex PCR; TCRdb's version includes in-frame clones alone and lacks a portion of them. This table holds 950,000 to 1,200,000 clones, approximately 80% found once. Losses at the gene ends were 6 bases for V and 0 bases for J; bases not matched to a gene: 5. Germline CDR1 and CDR2: LNHDA and SQIVND (reference sequence). The CDR3 extends over 15 amino acids. Caucasian adults residing in Nashville, Tennessee made up all the donors. CD4+ cells yielded CD45RA+ naive and CD45RA-negative memory subsets. Study-wide findings and caveats: Among donors, clonotype sharing was expected to be affected by sequencing depth.

J is TRBJ1-5 and V is TRBV19; 7 positions match TRBD1. The sequence came from a man between 18 and 29 years old in good health. Some clones in this sample may be carry-over from other donors' samples. Sequencing was performed on memory CD4+ T cells from PBMCs. Subset in this sample: CD45RA-negative fraction. CDR3 DNA: TGTGCCAGTAGCACGGACAGGTTTAGCAATCAGCCCCAGCATTTT. Translated: CASSTDRFSNQPQHF.